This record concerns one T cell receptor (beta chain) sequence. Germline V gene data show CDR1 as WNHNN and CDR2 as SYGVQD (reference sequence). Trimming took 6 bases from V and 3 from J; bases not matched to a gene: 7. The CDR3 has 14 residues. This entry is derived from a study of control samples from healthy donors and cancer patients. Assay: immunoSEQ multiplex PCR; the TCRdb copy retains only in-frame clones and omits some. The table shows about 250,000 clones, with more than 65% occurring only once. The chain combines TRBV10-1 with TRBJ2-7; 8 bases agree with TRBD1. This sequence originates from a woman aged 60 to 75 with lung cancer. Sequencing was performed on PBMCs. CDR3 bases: TGCGCCAGCAGCCGCGATACAGGGGGCTACGAGCAGTACTTC. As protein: CASSRDTGGYEQYF.